Following are 21 T cell receptor beta chains from one sample sequenced in a study of CD8+ T cells in alopecia areata. Treatment defined: oral pan-JAK inhibitor, 5-10 mg twice daily. RNA was isolated and reverse transcribed to cDNA, the sequencing template. Method: immunoSEQ multiplex PCR; TCRdb's copy keeps in-frame clones and lacks some. The sample has roughly 70,000 clones, around 29% seen once. This sample comprised CD8+ T cells sorted from blood, obtained at week 4, from a patient treated with tofacitinib. The receptor source for this set is a human donor with alopecia areata.

This clone was counted once. This chain joins TRBV2 and TRBJ1-1; TRBD1 matches 8 bases. CDR3 length equals 16 residues. The germline V gene encodes CDR1 SNHLY and CDR2 FYNNEI. With 3 bases clipped from V and 0 bases from J, the junction kept 6 bases outside the gene matches. The CDR3 nucleotides read TGTGCCAGCAGTGAGACGCAACAGGGGGTGAACACTGAAGCTTTCTTT. Amino acid sequence: CASSETQQGVNTEAFF. The entire variable domain, with the rest obtained from reference TRBV2 and TRBJ1-1, is as follows: EPEVTQTPSHQVTQMGQEVILRCVPISNHLYFYWYRQILGQKVEFLVSFYNNEISEKSEIFDDQFSVERPDGSNFTLKIRSTKLEDSAMYFCASSETQQGVNTEAFFGQGTRLTVV.

The rearrangement uses TRBV30 and TRBJ2-7; 8 bases fit TRBD1. The CDR3 is made up of 14 amino acids. From germline, CDR1 is GTSNPN and CDR2 SVGIG (reference sequence). After removal of 0 bases from V and 5 bases from J, the junction contained 6 bases not matched to a gene. CDR3 coding DNA: TGTGCCTGGAGTGTACTCGGACAGGGCGACGAGCAGTACTTC. The encoded protein is CAWSVLGQGDEQYF.

The V gene is TRBV6-5, the J gene TRBJ2-7; 9 bases match TRBD1. This CDR3 has 12 amino acids. Germline V lookup: CDR1 MNHEY, CDR2 SVGAGI. The V gene end was trimmed by 6 bases and the J gene end by 4 bases; junction bases not matched to a gene: 1. The CDR3 protein is CASRGTGYEQYF. CDR3 nucleotide sequence: TGTGCCAGCAGGGGGACAGGGTACGAGCAGTACTTC.

This clone was detected a few times. The rearrangement joins TRBV30 to TRBJ2-3, with D possibly matching TRBD2 (5 bases). CDR1 GTSNPN and CDR2 SVGIG come from the germline V gene (reference sequence). This CDR3 has 13 residues. V lost 5 bases to trimming and J lost 0 bases, with 9 bases between them. The CDR3 DNA is TGTGCCTGGCACCGGGAAAGCACAGATACGCAGTATTTT. Amino acids: CAWHRESTDTQYF.

This chain links TRBV30 with TRBJ1-5; D is unresolved. The CDR3 consists of 12 residues. Trimming pared 0 bases from V and 7 bases from J, leaving 7 bases between. From germline, CDR1 is GTSNPN and CDR2 SVGIG (reference sequence). As DNA, the CDR3 is TGTGCCTGGAGTGTAGGCGGACAGCCCCAGCATTTT. Residues: CAWSVGGQPQHF.

This clone was counted a few times. V is TRBV9 and J is TRBJ1-2, with D possibly TRBD1 on 5 matching bases. CDR1 SGDLS and CDR2 YYNGEE come from the germline V gene. This CDR3 contains 12 residues. Trimming cost V 7 bases and J 3 bases, with 10 bases left between them. The CDR3 reads CASCGGHYGYTF. Here the CDR3 DNA reads TGTGCCAGCTGCGGGGGACACTATGGCTACACCTTC.

The chain is built from TRBV9 and TRBJ1-4; 8 bases are shared with TRBD1. The CDR3 runs to 14 residues. From germline, CDR1 is SGDLS and CDR2 YYNGEE. V shed 2 bases and J 7 bases; nucleotides not matched to a gene: 4. The CDR3 DNA sequence: TGTGCCAGCAGCGTCCAGGGGGCTGGTGAAAAACTGTTTTTT. This codes for CASSVQGAGEKLFF.

There are a few counts of this clone. V and J are TRBV7-9 and TRBJ2-1, with D perhaps matching TRBD2 (6 bases). The CDR3 has 14 residues. The ends were cut back, 5 bases at V and 5 bases at J, with 13 bases in the middle. The germline V gene has CDR1 SEHNR and CDR2 FQNEAQ (reference sequence). The CDR3 is CASSPRPGDNEQFF. In nucleotides, the CDR3 is TGTGCCAGCAGCCCACGGCCGGGGGACAATGAGCAGTTCTTC.

J is TRBJ1-2 and V is TRBV2; 9 bases match TRBD1. The V gene's germline CDR1 is SNHLY and CDR2 FYNNEI. The V gene end was trimmed by 4 bases and the J gene end by 6 bases; junction bases not matched to a gene: 0. The CDR3 length is 12 residues. The CDR3 sequence is CASSGQGDGYTF. CDR3 DNA sequence: TGTGCCAGCAGTGGACAGGGGGATGGCTACACCTTC.

The chain joins TRBV25-1 to TRBJ2-6, with a tentative D call TRBD1 (6 bases). The V end lost 6 bases, the J end lost 0 bases, and 18 bases lay between the germline ends. Germline V CDR1 and CDR2: MGHDK, SYGVNS. The CDR3 runs 18 residues. The CDR3 DNA reads TGTGCCAGCAGGTCAACGGAGACAGGATTCTCTGGGGCCAACGTCCTGACTTTC. This sequence encodes CASRSTETGFSGANVLTF.

To note about this clone: It differs at one base from a far larger clone, so likely a read error. This specimen includes other DNA sequences encoding the same CDR3. The chain combines TRBV5-4 with TRBJ2-1; D is ambiguous. From germline, CDR1 is SGHNT and CDR2 YYREEE (reference sequence). The CDR3 has 15 residues. Trimming took 4 bases from V and 0 from J, leaving 11 bases between them. Written as DNA, the CDR3 is TGTGCCAGCAGCCAAGAACCCAGCTCCTACAATGAGCAGTTCTTC. This gives the protein CASSQEPSSYNEQFF. The full variable domain, in which reference TRBV5-4 and TRBJ2-1 provide the parts outside the CDR3, is ETGVTQSPTHLIKTRGQQVTLRCSSQSGHNTVSWYQQALGQGPQFIFQYYREEENGRGNFPPRFSGLQFPNYSSELNVNALELDDSALYLCASSQEPSSYNEQFFGPGTRLTVL.

This chain uses TRBV9 with TRBJ2-2, with a weak D call TRBD1 (6 bases). The V gene lost 4 bases and the J gene lost 7 bases, with 11 bases spanning the gap. The CDR3 is 13 residues long. Germline CDR1 is SGDLS and CDR2 is YYNGEE. The CDR3 nucleotides read TGTGCCAGCAGCCCTGGGGGCAGCGGGGAGCTGTTTTTT. Translation gives CASSPGGSGELFF.

A few counts support this clone. The J gene is TRBJ2-7, the V gene TRBV13; a weak D match, TRBD2 (5 bases). The CDR3 totals 15 residues. The germline V and J ends were trimmed by 4 bases and 0 bases, with 13 bases remaining between them. Germline CDR1 PRHDT, CDR2 FYEKMQ (reference sequence). The CDR3 spells CASSSDWPNSYEQYF. CDR3 bases: TGTGCCAGCAGCTCGGACTGGCCCAACTCCTACGAGCAGTACTTC.

The chain has TRBV27 and TRBJ1-1, with TRBD1 matching 8 bases. The germline V gene has CDR1 MNHEY and CDR2 SMNVEV (reference sequence). The CDR3 sequence is 12 residues long. Germline trimming cut 6 bases from V and 10 bases from J; bases unmatched to any gene: 7. CDR3 loop: CASSPWTGRAFF. CDR3 nucleotide sequence: TGTGCCAGCAGCCCCTGGACAGGGAGAGCTTTCTTT.

The chain carries TRBV29-1 and TRBJ2-7; 7 bases line up with TRBD2. The germline V gene encodes CDR1 SQVTM and CDR2 ANQGSEA. The junction had 7 bases not matched to a gene; V was cut back by 7 bases and J by 4 bases. This CDR3 comprises 12 residues. DNA of the CDR3: TGCAGCGGTGGGGGAGGGTGGTACGAGCAGTACTTC. This sequence encodes CSGGGGWYEQYF.

J is TRBJ2-2 and V is TRBV29-1; D is unclear. Trimming removed 5 bases from V and 5 bases from J, with 6 bases in between. CDR1 is SQVTM, CDR2 ANQGSEA, per germline. This CDR3 spans 11 amino acids. CDR3 nucleotides: TGCAGCGTTCTGTGGACCGGGGAGCTGTTTTTT. Encoded protein: CSVLWTGELFF.

This rearrangement joins TRBV27 to TRBJ2-1; 11 bases agree with TRBD2. The CDR3 consists of 16 residues. Trimming removed 2 bases from V and 12 bases from J; junction bases left unmatched: 12. The germline V gene has CDR1 MNHEY and CDR2 SMNVEV (reference sequence). CDR3 amino acids: CASSLIVAGGSRAQFF. The CDR3 DNA sequence: TGTGCCAGCAGTTTAATAGTAGCGGGAGGGTCCCGTGCGCAGTTCTTC.

The table lists this clone with a few counts. The rearrangement links TRBV29-1 to TRBJ2-2; the D gene is possibly TRBD1 (5 bases). Trimming shortened V by 4 bases and J by 8 bases, and 14 bases separated the two germline ends. The germline V gene encodes CDR1 SQVTM and CDR2 ANQGSEA. The CDR3 contains 13 residues. CDR3 sequence reads: CSVVLGDLGELFF. In DNA form, the CDR3 reads TGCAGCGTTGTTCTAGGGGATTTAGGGGAGCTGTTTTTT.

This chain joins TRBV29-1 and TRBJ2-3; possible D gene TRBD2, 6 bases. CDR1 is SQVTM, CDR2 ANQGSEA, per germline. CDR3 size: 18 residues. Between the trimmed V and J ends, which lost 5 bases and 0 bases, there was a span of 24 bases. Written as DNA, the CDR3 is TGCAGCGTTATAGAGGCGGGGATGAGAGAGACTAGCACAGATACGCAGTATTTT. It specifies CSVIEAGMRETSTDTQYF.

The V and J genes are TRBV15 and TRBJ2-5; possible D gene TRBD1, 5 bases. CDR3 length: 14 residues. V was pared by 3 bases and J by 3 bases, with 11 bases between. The germline V gene has CDR1 LNHNV and CDR2 YYDKDF (reference sequence). The CDR3 DNA is TGTGCCACCAGCAGGTCTGGCAGGGAAGAGACCCAGTACTTC. It encodes CATSRSGREETQYF.

This clone has just a few counts. The chain joins TRBV29-1 to TRBJ2-7; TRBD1 or TRBD2 may be the D gene (5 bases each). CDR3 size: 13 residues. The ends were cut back, 7 bases at V and 1 base at J, with 14 bases in the middle. Germline CDR1 reads SQVTM; CDR2 reads ANQGSEA. CDR3 coding DNA: TGCAGCGCCCGGGACGGATCTTCCTACGAGCAGTACTTC. Encoded protein: CSARDGSSYEQYF.